These 13 T cell receptor beta chains came from one sample sequenced in a study of human T cells and chemical hapten exposure. Time point of the sample: pre-sensitization, week 0. The treatment was: therapeutic diphenylcyclopropenone sensitization with weekly scalp DPC. TCRdb independently ran MiXCR on the RACE reads; one entry per CDR3 protein. The data contain 350,000 to 450,000 distinct CDR3 sequences, more than 4.5% of them singletons. The sequenced sample was whole blood, obtained in connection with sensitization to the hapten diphenylcyclopropenone (DPC). Receptors originate from a woman aged 50 to 65 with alopecia areata. Some clones in this sample may be carry-over from other donors' samples.

J is TRBJ1-1 and V is TRBV5-1; a weak D match, TRBD1 (5 bases). V gave up 2 bases and J gave up 3 bases, with 14 bases separating them. The CDR3 has 15 amino acids. Germline loops: CDR1 SGHRS, CDR2 YFSETQ. Here the CDR3 DNA reads TGCGCCAGCAGCTTAAATGGGGGAAAATACACTGAAGCTTTCTTT. Its translation is CASSLNGGKYTEAFF.

V usage is TRBV20-1 and J usage is TRBJ2-3; 10 bases agree with TRBD2. The germline V gene has CDR1 DFQATT and CDR2 SNEGSKA (reference sequence). This CDR3 is built from 17 residues. V lost 5 bases to trimming and J lost 5 bases; unmatched junction nucleotides: 16. CDR3 sequence reads: CSAPPHFVAGGRDTQYF. In DNA, the CDR3 is TGCAGTGCTCCACCTCACTTTGTAGCGGGAGGTCGAGATACGCAGTATTTT.

In its sample, this clonotype was seen many times. V is TRBV27 and J is TRBJ1-1; tentatively, D is TRBD1 (5 bases). Per germline, CDR1 MNHEY and CDR2 SMNVEV (reference sequence). The CDR3 is 12 amino acids. Trimming cost V 6 bases and J 5 bases, with 10 bases left between them. The CDR3 DNA follows: TGTGCCAGCAGCTGGGACGGGACTGAAGCTTTCTTT. As protein: CASSWDGTEAFF.

This clonotype occurred many times. This chain joins TRBV6-2 or TRBV6-3 and TRBJ2-7; perhaps TRBD1 as D (5 bases). The CDR3 loop spans 16 amino acids. Germline-derived CDR1 and CDR2 are MNHEY and SVGEGT. V shed 3 bases and J shed 0 bases, with 15 bases lying between them. The CDR3 sequence: CASSYPDSGFSYEQYF. The CDR3, as DNA: TGTGCCAGCAGTTATCCCGACTCAGGGTTCTCCTACGAGCAGTACTTC.

This clonotype has more than one count but fewer than ten. V is TRBV5-6 and J is TRBJ2-7; 8 bases line up with TRBD1. The CDR3 is made up of 14 amino acids. Germline V CDR1 and CDR2: SGHDT, YYEEEE. The J segment lost 7 bases and the V segment lost 4 bases, leaving 10 bases of the junction unmatched. This CDR3 reads CASSPGQGAVEQYF. DNA for the CDR3: TGTGCCAGCAGCCCCGGACAGGGAGCGGTAGAGCAGTACTTC.

The sample holds a few counts of this clonotype. The rearrangement uses TRBV6-6 and TRBJ1-6, with unresolved D. V shed 9 bases and J shed 0 bases, with 15 bases lying between them. CDR3 size: 16 residues. Per the germline V gene, CDR1 is MNHNY and CDR2 is SVGAGI (reference sequence). CDR3 DNA: TGTGCCAGGACCGGGCGGCAGAGCTCCTATAATTCACCCCTCCACTTT. It is translated as CARTGRQSSYNSPLHF.

This clonotype was seen at least ten times. CDR3 DNA sequence: TGCGCCAGCAGCCGGGACGCGCCTGCTAGCACAGATACGCAGTATTTT. Translated, it gives CASSRDAPASTDTQYF. V gene TRBV5-1 combines with J gene TRBJ2-3; D might be TRBD1 or TRBD2, each matching 5 bases. The germline V and J ends were trimmed by 4 bases and 0 bases, with 15 bases remaining between them. The V gene's germline CDR1 is SGHRS and CDR2 YFSETQ. This CDR3 has 16 residues.

In its sample, this clonotype was seen many times. The rearrangement joins TRBV2 to TRBJ2-7, with TRBD2 as a possible D gene (6 bases). The length of the CDR3 is 13 residues. The germline CDR1 and CDR2 sequences are SNHLY and FYNNEI. Between the trimmed V and J ends, which lost 7 bases and 0 bases, there was a span of 10 bases. CDR3 DNA sequence: TGTGCCAGCATTGGGGGGTCCTCCTACGAGCAGTACTTC. Encoded protein: CASIGGSSYEQYF.

This clonotype was seen ten or more times. The V gene is TRBV6-2 or TRBV6-3, the J gene TRBJ2-2; possible D gene TRBD1, 5 bases. Germline V gene sequence: CDR1 MNHEY, CDR2 SVGEGT. Between the trimmed V and J ends, which lost 0 bases and 5 bases, there was a span of 10 bases. The CDR3 has 15 amino acids. Written as DNA, the CDR3 is TGTGCCAGCAGTTACTCGATTCGACAGACCGGGGAGCTGTTTTTT. Protein: CASSYSIRQTGELFF.

The V gene is TRBV3-1, the J gene TRBJ2-1, with TRBD2 matching 12 bases. V gave up 3 bases and J gave up 8 bases; unmatched junction bases: 5. This CDR3 is 15 amino acids long. Germline-derived CDR1 and CDR2 are LGHDT and YNNKEL (reference sequence). In DNA form, the CDR3 reads TGTGCCAGCAGCCACCTAGCGGGAGGGCCGGATGAGCAGTTCTTC. This translates into CASSHLAGGPDEQFF.

The V call is TRBV5-1, the J call TRBJ1-5; TRBD1 matches 7 bases. Germline V gene lookup returns CDR1 SGHRS and CDR2 YFSETQ. Unmatched junction bases numbered 3, after V lost 3 bases and J lost 0 bases. The CDR3 consists of 15 residues. CDR3 in DNA: TGCGCCAGCAGCTGGGACAGCTATAGCAATCAGCCCCAGCATTTT. Translating it yields CASSWDSYSNQPQHF.

This clonotype was seen repeatedly, ten times or more. J is TRBJ2-1 and V is TRBV14; no reliable D call. The ends were cut back, 1 base at V and 6 bases at J, with 7 bases in the middle. Germline CDR1 reads SGHDN; CDR2 reads FVKESK. The CDR3 runs to 13 residues. Written as DNA, the CDR3 is TGTGCCAGCAGCCAAGTATTAGGCAATGAGCAGTTCTTC. Encoded protein: CASSQVLGNEQFF.

The chain carries TRBV5-1 and TRBJ2-3, with 9 bases matching TRBD1. Germline CDR1 reads SGHRS; CDR2 reads YFSETQ. With 4 bases clipped from V and 3 bases from J, the junction kept 6 bases outside the gene matches. The CDR3 sequence is 15 residues long. CDR3 bases: TGCGCCAGCAGCAGGGACAGGGTTGAAACAGATACGCAGTATTTT. Its translation: CASSRDRVETDTQYF.